This T cell receptor beta chain was retrieved from a study of T cell responses to AZD1222 COVID-19 vaccine. Here immunoSEQ multiplex PCR was the method, and the copy in TCRdb shows in-frame clones only, minus some. The sample carries around 99,000 clones, approximately 90% recorded once. V was pared by 5 bases and J by 4 bases, with 15 bases between. The CDR3 totals 15 residues. Germline V gives CDR1 LNHDA, CDR2 SQIVND (reference sequence). The sequence came from an adult who received the AZD1222 COVID-19 vaccine. The chain recombines TRBV19 with TRBJ1-5; weak D call: TRBD1 (6 bases). Source: peripheral blood, taken 28 days after the second AZD1222 dose. Here the CDR3 DNA reads TGTGCCAGTAGTCCTTCCGGACAGATTAATCAGCCCCAGCATTTT. This sequence encodes CASSPSGQINQPQHF.